Presented here are 26 T cell receptor beta chains from one specimen sequenced in a study of blood T cell repertoires in COVID-19. The repertoire was sequenced with immunoSEQ multiplex PCR; TCRdb's copy has only in-frame clones and lacks some. Among 250,000 to 300,000 clones listed, roughly nine tenths were seen once. The sample taken for sequencing was peripheral blood. All receptors come from a young man with active or convalescent COVID-19.

The V call is TRBV27, the J call TRBJ2-1, with TRBD2 identical over 9 bases. The CDR3 extends over 18 amino acids. The ends lost 1 base at V and 7 bases at J; junction bases unmatched: 14. Looked up from germline, CDR1 is MNHEY and CDR2 is SMNVEV (reference sequence). CDR3 sequence reads: CASSLWPSNSGSRNEQFF. The CDR3, as DNA: TGTGCCAGCAGTTTATGGCCCTCGAATAGCGGGAGTAGGAATGAGCAGTTCTTC.

The genes are TRBV5-1 and TRBJ1-2; D gene unclear. The V end lost 7 bases, the J end lost 5 bases, and 21 bases lay between the germline ends. Germline assignment: CDR1 SGHRS and CDR2 YFSETQ. This CDR3 is 15 amino acids long. The CDR3 DNA sequence: TGCGCCAGCTCAATCACCCCGGACGGAGGGTATGGCTACACCTTC. Translating gives CASSITPDGGYGYTF.

This chain uses TRBV5-1 with TRBJ2-7; D might be TRBD1 (5 bases). The CDR3 contains 16 residues. Looked up from germline, CDR1 is SGHRS and CDR2 is YFSETQ. V was clipped by 1 base and J by 0 bases, with 14 bases between them. CDR3 DNA: TGCGCCAGCAGCTTGCCGAGACAGTCACCCTCCTACGAGCAGTACTTC. It yields the protein CASSLPRQSPSYEQYF.

This clone has just a few counts. This chain joins TRBV4-3 and TRBJ1-1; D unclear. CDR3 length equals 13 residues. V was pared by 4 bases and J by 7 bases, with 13 bases between. Germline assignment: CDR1 LGHNA and CDR2 YSLEER. CDR3 residues: CASSPKEGREAFF. CDR3 bases: TGCGCCAGCAGCCCTAAGGAGGGCCGTGAAGCTTTCTTT.

The chain employs TRBV25-1 and TRBJ1-6, with 11 bases aligning to TRBD1. V lost 3 bases to trimming and J lost 7 bases; unmatched junction nucleotides: 5. The CDR3 runs to 16 residues. Germline V CDR1 and CDR2: MGHDK, SYGVNS. The chain's CDR3 is CASSDPGQGANSPLHF. For the CDR3, the DNA is TGTGCCAGCAGTGACCCTGGACAGGGGGCGAATTCACCCCTCCACTTT.

The J gene is TRBJ2-2, the V gene TRBV9, with D possibly TRBD2 on 6 matching bases. Trimming cost V 0 bases and J 7 bases, with 13 bases left between them. This CDR3 is 15 amino acids long. In germline, CDR1 is SGDLS, CDR2 YYNGEE. The CDR3 spells CASSVGSGRGGELFF. CDR3 nucleotide sequence: TGTGCCAGCAGCGTAGGATCGGGGCGGGGCGGGGAGCTGTTTTTT.

This chain links TRBV7-2 with TRBJ2-1; 7 bases align to TRBD2. CDR3 length equals 16 residues. The germline V gene encodes CDR1 SGHTA and CDR2 FQGNSA. With 1 base clipped from V and 0 bases from J, the junction kept 3 bases outside the gene matches. As DNA, the CDR3 is TGTGCCAGCAGCTTAGATTCTAGCGGCTCCTACAATGAGCAGTTCTTC. This translates into CASSLDSSGSYNEQFF.

V gene TRBV7-3 combines with J gene TRBJ2-3; the match to TRBD1 covers 11 bases. The germline CDR1 and CDR2 sequences are SGHTA and FQGTGA. J lost 3 bases, V lost 2 bases, and 4 bases had no gene match. The CDR3 consists of 16 residues. The CDR3 DNA reads as TGTGCCAGCAGCTTATACGGACAGGGGGCGACAGATACGCAGTATTTT. It specifies CASSLYGQGATDTQYF.

This chain links TRBV5-4 with TRBJ2-3; TRBD2 aligns across 9 bases. The length of the CDR3 is 17 residues. Germline V gives CDR1 SGHNT, CDR2 YYREEE (reference sequence). The V and J ends lost 5 bases and 3 bases, in that order; junction bases with no gene match: 13. The CDR3 spells CASSQSRASGTTDTQYF. For the CDR3, the DNA is TGTGCCAGCAGTCAGTCGAGGGCTAGCGGGACAACAGATACGCAGTATTTT.

This clone was counted only a few times. The chain combines TRBV5-4 with TRBJ2-3; 7 nucleotides agree with TRBD2. With 1 base clipped from V and 4 bases from J, the junction kept 6 bases outside the gene matches. This CDR3 spans 15 amino acids. Germline V CDR1 and CDR2: SGHNT, YYREEE (reference sequence). Here the CDR3 reads CASSLRGGRADTQYF. The CDR3 coding sequence is TGTGCCAGCAGCTTGCGCGGGGGACGGGCAGATACGCAGTATTTT. Supplemented by reference TRBV5-4 and TRBJ2-3, the full variable domain reads ETGVTQSPTHLIKTRGQQVTLRCSSQSGHNTVSWYQQALGQGPQFIFQYYREEENGRGNFPPRFSGLQFPNYSSELNVNALELDDSALYLCASSLRGGRADTQYFGPGTRLTVL.

The rearrangement uses TRBV18 and TRBJ2-7; 11 nucleotides align to TRBD1. V was clipped by 1 base and J by 2 bases; unmatched bases: 4. This CDR3 comprises 16 residues. Germline assignment: CDR1 KGHSH and CDR2 LQKENI. The CDR3 protein is CASSPQRTGGTYEQYF. The CDR3 DNA follows: TGTGCCAGCTCACCACAGCGGACAGGGGGCACCTACGAGCAGTACTTC.

This clone was picked up a small number of times. Because the CDR3's place on the DNA is in doubt, the DNA is left out and the CDR3 is given as listed by TCRdb. The chain has TRBV6-5 and TRBJ1-1. With termini counted, the CDR3 has 12 amino acids. Germline V gene sequence: CDR1 MNHEY, CDR2 SVGAGI. CDR3 in amino acids: CASSSSYTEAFF.

The CDR3 sequence is CASRFREGSEKLFF. DNA for the CDR3: TGTGCCAGCAGGTTCAGGGAGGGGAGTGAAAAACTGTTTTTT. The chain links TRBV2 to TRBJ1-4; possible D gene TRBD1, 5 bases. Per the germline V gene, CDR1 is SNHLY and CDR2 is FYNNEI. V was shortened by 6 bases and J by 7 bases, with 15 bases between the two germline ends. The CDR3 spans 14 residues.

V is TRBV6-5 and J is TRBJ2-3; perhaps TRBD2 as D (5 bases). Looked up from germline, CDR1 is MNHEY and CDR2 is SVGAGI. The CDR3 consists of 12 residues. Deletions cut 6 bases from V and 3 bases from J, with 7 bases between. This chain's CDR3 is CASRSGTDTQYF. The CDR3 coding sequence is TGTGCCAGCAGGTCGGGGACAGATACGCAGTATTTT.

The chain links TRBV6-5 to TRBJ1-5; 11 bases agree with TRBD1. Germline assignment: CDR1 MNHEY and CDR2 SVGAGI. The CDR3 totals 13 residues. Germline trimming cut 8 bases from V and 6 bases from J; bases unmatched to any gene: 3. CDR3 DNA sequence: TGTGCCAGCCGGGACAGGGGGGTTCAGCCCCAGCATTTT. It is translated as CASRDRGVQPQHF.

The rearrangement uses TRBV12-5 and TRBJ2-2, with no clear D. The length of the CDR3 is 14 residues. Deletions cut 5 bases from V and 6 bases from J, with 13 bases between. Germline V gene sequence: CDR1 LGHNT, CDR2 FRNRAP. CDR3 in amino acids: CASGVSYPPGELFF. DNA for the CDR3: TGTGCTAGTGGTGTCAGTTATCCCCCCGGGGAGCTGTTTTTT.

The chain uses TRBV7-3 and TRBJ2-3, with 8 positions matching TRBD2. Germline lookup yields CDR1 SGHTA and CDR2 FQGTGA. V dropped 6 bases and J dropped 2; count of bases not matched to a gene: 7. The CDR3 runs to 15 residues. This chain's CDR3 is CASRESGGLTDTQYF. In DNA, the CDR3 is TGTGCCAGCAGGGAGAGCGGGGGCCTCACAGATACGCAGTATTTT.

This clone was detected once. The chain couples TRBV10-1 to TRBJ2-3; the match to TRBD2 covers 7 bases. CDR1 and CDR2 (germline): WNHNN, SYGVQD (reference sequence). Unmatched junction bases numbered 6, after V lost 8 bases and J lost 4 bases. CDR3 size: 13 residues. The CDR3 DNA is TGCGCCAGCGGGGGGGGGATGGCAGATACGCAGTATTTT. The encoded protein is CASGGGMADTQYF.

The CDR3 region is CASPGTEGPNTEAFF. CDR3 nucleotides: TGTGCCAGCCCCGGGACAGAAGGCCCGAACACTGAAGCTTTCTTT. The V and J genes are TRBV28 and TRBJ1-1; 7 bases fit TRBD1. CDR3 length equals 15 residues. Germline values: CDR1 MDHEN, CDR2 SYDVKM. Trimming removed 8 bases from V and 1 base from J; junction bases left unmatched: 10.

CDR3 DNA sequence: TGTGCCAGCAGTGATAGAGGAGGGGTCGGAAACACCATATATTTT. Translated: CASSDRGGVGNTIYF. V is TRBV6-1 and J is TRBJ1-3, with D possibly matching TRBD1 (5 bases). The CDR3 extends over 15 amino acids. V dropped 3 bases and J dropped 4 bases, with 13 bases sitting between them. Germline-derived CDR1 and CDR2 are MNHNS and SASEGT.

The count of this clone is one. J is TRBJ2-7 and V is TRBV3-1 (or the pseudogene TRBV3-2); D is undetermined. CDR3 size: 15 residues. Looked up from germline, CDR1 is LGHDT and CDR2 is YNNKEL (reference sequence). V was pared by 1 base and J by 7 bases, with 17 bases between. The CDR3 DNA is TGTGCCAGCAGCCAAGGGCGGCTACCTACCGCAGAGCAGTACTTC. Residues: CASSQGRLPTAEQYF.

The V gene is TRBV5-1, the J gene TRBJ1-2; TRBD1 agrees at 10 bases. The CDR3 totals 14 residues. CDR1 is SGHRS and CDR2 is YFSETQ in the germline V gene. With 2 bases clipped from V and 7 bases from J, the junction kept 5 bases outside the gene matches. The CDR3, as DNA: TGCGCCAGCAGCTTCGACAGGGGGCGTGCTGGCTACACCTTC. Translated: CASSFDRGRAGYTF.

The rearrangement joins TRBV4-1 to TRBJ2-1; weak D call: TRBD2 (6 bases). The V and J ends lost 1 base and 3 bases respectively, with 16 bases between them. The CDR3 consists of 17 residues. CDR1 and CDR2 from the germline V gene are MGHRA and YSYEKL. The CDR3 loop is CASSQVLAGVNYNEQFF. The CDR3 nucleotides read TGCGCCAGCAGCCAAGTACTAGCTGGTGTAAACTACAATGAGCAGTTCTTC.

The J gene is TRBJ2-3, the V gene TRBV7-9, with TRBD2 identical over 8 bases. This CDR3 is 16 amino acids long. The V gene end was trimmed by 3 bases and the J gene end by 4 bases; junction bases not matched to a gene: 9. Germline-derived CDR1 and CDR2 are SEHNR and FQNEAQ (reference sequence). The CDR3 nucleotides are TGTGCCAGCAGCTTTTGGTCTAGCGGGTTCGCAGATACGCAGTATTTT. This codes for CASSFWSSGFADTQYF.

With respect to this clone: The sample has other DNA sequences that encode this CDR3 too. The chain uses TRBV3-1 (or the pseudogene TRBV3-2) and TRBJ2-3, with TRBD2 matching over 9 bases. The V and J ends lost 4 bases and 0 bases, in that order; junction bases with no gene match: 2. The CDR3 spans 15 residues. Germline CDR1 LGHDT, CDR2 YNNKEL (reference sequence). The CDR3 region is CASSPTSGSTDTQYF. CDR3 in DNA: TGTGCCAGCAGCCCGACTAGCGGTAGCACAGATACGCAGTATTTT.

The chain couples TRBV4-3 to TRBJ1-2; no reliable D call. The V gene's germline CDR1 is LGHNA and CDR2 YSLEER. The CDR3 sequence is 14 residues long. The germline V and J ends were trimmed by 5 bases and 6 bases, with 16 bases remaining between them. DNA for the CDR3: TGCGCCAGCAGCTCCCGACACGGAAATCATGGCTACACCTTC. Residues: CASSSRHGNHGYTF.